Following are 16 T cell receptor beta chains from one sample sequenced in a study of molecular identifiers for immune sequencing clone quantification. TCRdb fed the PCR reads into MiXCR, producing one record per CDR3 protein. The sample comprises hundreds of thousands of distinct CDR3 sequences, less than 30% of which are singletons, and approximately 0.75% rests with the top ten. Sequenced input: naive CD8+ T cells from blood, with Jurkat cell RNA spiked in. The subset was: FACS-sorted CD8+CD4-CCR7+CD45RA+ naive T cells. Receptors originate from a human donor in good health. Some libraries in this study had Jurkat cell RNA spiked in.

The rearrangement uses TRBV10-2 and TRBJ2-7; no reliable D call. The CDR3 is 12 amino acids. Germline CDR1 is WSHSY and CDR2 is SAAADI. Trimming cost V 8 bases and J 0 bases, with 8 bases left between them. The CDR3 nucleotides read TGCGCCAGCCTCGACATCTCCTACGAGCAGTACTTC. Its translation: CASLDISYEQYF.

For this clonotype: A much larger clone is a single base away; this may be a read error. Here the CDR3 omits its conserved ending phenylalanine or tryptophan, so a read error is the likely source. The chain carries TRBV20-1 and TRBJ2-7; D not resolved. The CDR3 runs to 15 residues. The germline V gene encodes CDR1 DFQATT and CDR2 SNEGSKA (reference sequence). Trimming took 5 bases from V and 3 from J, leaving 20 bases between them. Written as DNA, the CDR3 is TGCAGTGCTTGCCAAGGACCCCCGCTTAACTACGAGCAGTACTTG. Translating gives CSACQGPPLNYEQYL.

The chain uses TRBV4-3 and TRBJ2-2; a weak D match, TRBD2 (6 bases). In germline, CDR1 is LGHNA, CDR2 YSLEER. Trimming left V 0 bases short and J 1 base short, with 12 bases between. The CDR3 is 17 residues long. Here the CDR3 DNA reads TGCGCCAGCAGCCAAGATTTCGGCGGGATGAACACCGGGGAGCTGTTTTTT. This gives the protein CASSQDFGGMNTGELFF.

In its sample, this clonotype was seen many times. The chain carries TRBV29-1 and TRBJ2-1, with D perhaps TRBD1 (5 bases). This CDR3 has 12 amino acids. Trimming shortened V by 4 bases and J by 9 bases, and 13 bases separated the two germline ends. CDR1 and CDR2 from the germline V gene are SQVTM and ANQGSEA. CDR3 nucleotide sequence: TGCAGCGTTGTGGGGCAGAATGGTGAGCAGTTCTTC. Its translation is CSVVGQNGEQFF.

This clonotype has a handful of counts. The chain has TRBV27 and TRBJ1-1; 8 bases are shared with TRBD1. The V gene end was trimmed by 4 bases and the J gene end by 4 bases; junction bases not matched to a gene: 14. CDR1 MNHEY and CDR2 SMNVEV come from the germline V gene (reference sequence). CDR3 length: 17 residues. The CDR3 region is CASSSNRGIVVSTEAFF. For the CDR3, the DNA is TGTGCCAGCAGTTCTAACAGGGGGATAGTTGTGAGCACTGAAGCTTTCTTT.

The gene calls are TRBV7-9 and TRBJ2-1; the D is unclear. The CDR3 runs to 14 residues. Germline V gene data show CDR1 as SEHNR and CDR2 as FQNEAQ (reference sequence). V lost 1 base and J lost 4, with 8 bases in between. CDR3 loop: CASSLGARYNEQFF. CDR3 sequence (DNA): TGTGCCAGCAGCTTAGGGGCGCGGTACAATGAGCAGTTCTTC.

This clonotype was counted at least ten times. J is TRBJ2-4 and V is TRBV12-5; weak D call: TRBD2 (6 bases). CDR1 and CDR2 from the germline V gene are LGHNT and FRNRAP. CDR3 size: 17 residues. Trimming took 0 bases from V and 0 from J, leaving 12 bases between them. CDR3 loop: CASGLVEGALAKNIQYF. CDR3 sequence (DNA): TGTGCTAGTGGTTTGGTGGAGGGAGCTCTAGCCAAAAACATTCAGTACTTC.

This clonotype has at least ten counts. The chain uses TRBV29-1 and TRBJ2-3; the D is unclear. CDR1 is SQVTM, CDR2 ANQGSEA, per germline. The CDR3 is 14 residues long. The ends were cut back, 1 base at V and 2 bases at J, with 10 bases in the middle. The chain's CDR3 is CSVEGLDSTDTQYF. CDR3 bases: TGCAGCGTTGAAGGACTTGACTCCACAGATACGCAGTATTTT.

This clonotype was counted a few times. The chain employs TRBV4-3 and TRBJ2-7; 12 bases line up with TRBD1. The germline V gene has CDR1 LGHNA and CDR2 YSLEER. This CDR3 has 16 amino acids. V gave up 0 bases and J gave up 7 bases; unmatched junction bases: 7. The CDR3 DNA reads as TGCGCCAGCAGCCAAGATCTGGGACAGGGGGCGTTAGAGCAGTACTTC. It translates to CASSQDLGQGALEQYF.

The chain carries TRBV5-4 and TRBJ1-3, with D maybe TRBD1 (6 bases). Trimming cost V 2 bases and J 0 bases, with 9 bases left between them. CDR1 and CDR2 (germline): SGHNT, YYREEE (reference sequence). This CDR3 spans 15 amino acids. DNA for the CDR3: TGTGCCAGCAGCTTTGGACAGAGCTCTGGAAACACCATATATTTT. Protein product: CASSFGQSSGNTIYF.

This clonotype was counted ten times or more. CDR3 sequence reads: CASSTGAGANVLTF. The CDR3 nucleotides are TGTGCCAGTAGTACAGGGGCTGGGGCCAACGTCCTGACTTTC. This chain connects TRBV19 to TRBJ2-6; D is possibly TRBD1 (6 bases). Germline lookup yields CDR1 LNHDA and CDR2 SQIVND (reference sequence). The CDR3 has 14 amino acids. The V end was cut by 4 bases, the J end by 2 bases, with 6 bases between. Full variable domain (outside the CDR3, taken from reference TRBV19 and TRBJ2-6): DGGITQSPKYLFRKEGQNVTLSCEQNLNHDAMYWYRQDPGQGLRLIYYSQIVNDFQKGDIAEGYSVSREKKESFPLTVTSAQKNPTAFYLCASSTGAGANVLTFGAGSRLTVL.

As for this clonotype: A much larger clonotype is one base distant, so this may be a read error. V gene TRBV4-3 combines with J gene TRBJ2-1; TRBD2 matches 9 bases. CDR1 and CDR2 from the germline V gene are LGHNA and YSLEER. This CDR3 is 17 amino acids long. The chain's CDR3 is CASSQVALPSGVNEQVF. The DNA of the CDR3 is TGCGCCAGCAGCCAAGTTGCTTTGCCTAGCGGGGTGAATGAGCAGGTCTTC.

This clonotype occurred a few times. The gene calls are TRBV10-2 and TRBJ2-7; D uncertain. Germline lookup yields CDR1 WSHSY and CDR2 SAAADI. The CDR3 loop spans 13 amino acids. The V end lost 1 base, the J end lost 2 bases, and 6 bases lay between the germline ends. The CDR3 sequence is CASSELGPYEQYF. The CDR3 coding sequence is TGCGCCAGCAGTGAGTTAGGCCCCTACGAGCAGTACTTC.

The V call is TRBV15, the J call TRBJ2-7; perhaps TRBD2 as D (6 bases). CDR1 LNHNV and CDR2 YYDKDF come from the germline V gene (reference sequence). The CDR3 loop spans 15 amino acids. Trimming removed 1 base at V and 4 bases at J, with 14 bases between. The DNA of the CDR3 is TGTGCCACCAGCAGAGGACTAGTTAGTCCTTACGAGCAGTACTTC. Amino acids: CATSRGLVSPYEQYF.

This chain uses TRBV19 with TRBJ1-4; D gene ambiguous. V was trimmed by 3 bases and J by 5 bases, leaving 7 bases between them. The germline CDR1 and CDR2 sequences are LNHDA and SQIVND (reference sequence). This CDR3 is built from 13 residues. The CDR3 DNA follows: TGTGCCAGTAGTATCAGAGGGAATGAAAAACTGTTTTTT. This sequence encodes CASSIRGNEKLFF.

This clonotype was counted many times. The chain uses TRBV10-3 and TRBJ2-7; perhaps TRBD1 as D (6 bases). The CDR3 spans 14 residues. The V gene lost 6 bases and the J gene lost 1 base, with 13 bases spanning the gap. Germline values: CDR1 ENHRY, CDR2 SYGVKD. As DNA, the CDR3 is TGTGCCATCAGGGACGCCCAGGGGTCCTACGAGCAGTACTTC. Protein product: CAIRDAQGSYEQYF.